This T cell receptor (beta chain) was sequenced during a study of cytotoxic CD8 clonotypes in ibrutinib-treated CLL. Sequencing was performed with immunoSEQ multiplex PCR; in TCRdb, only in-frame clones are kept and a portion is missing. This table holds some 150,000 clones, 75% to 85% found once. The trim removed 3 bases at V and 3 bases at J, leaving 2 bases unmatched. CDR1 and CDR2 from the germline V gene are LNHDA and SQIVND (reference sequence). This CDR3 spans 14 amino acids. The rearrangement links TRBV19 to TRBJ2-5; 9 bases match TRBD2. The sequencing here drew on PBMCs, taken after 36 months of ibrutinib treatment. The receptor comes from a human donor with chronic lymphocytic leukemia. The CDR3 reads CASSILAGEETQYF. The CDR3 DNA is TGTGCCAGTAGTATCTTAGCGGGAGAAGAGACCCAGTACTTC.